Reported below is one T cell receptor beta chain. The CDR3 length is 15 residues. The J segment lost 4 bases and the V segment lost 5 bases, leaving 7 bases of the junction unmatched. CDR1 and CDR2 from the germline V gene are LGHNA and YSLEER. Per the study methods: Amplification from reference gene primers served as the basis for estimated nucleated cell counts. TCRdb keeps only in-frame clones here, not all; method: immunoSEQ multiplex PCR. V, J and clone size reflect that table, while D and trimming were determined from the DNA. The table lists 250,000 to 350,000 clones, approximately 84% of them singletons. The sample is drawn from a study of blood T cell repertoires in COVID-19.

The chain couples TRBV4-3 to TRBJ1-4, with 7 nucleotides matching TRBD1. The TCR was taken from a person aged 70 to 79 with COVID-19, enrolled during active disease. Sequenced sample: peripheral blood. The CDR3 nucleotides read TGCGCCAGCAGCGGAGGGACAGCCCTTAATGAAAAACTGTTTTTT. This codes for CASSGGTALNEKLFF.